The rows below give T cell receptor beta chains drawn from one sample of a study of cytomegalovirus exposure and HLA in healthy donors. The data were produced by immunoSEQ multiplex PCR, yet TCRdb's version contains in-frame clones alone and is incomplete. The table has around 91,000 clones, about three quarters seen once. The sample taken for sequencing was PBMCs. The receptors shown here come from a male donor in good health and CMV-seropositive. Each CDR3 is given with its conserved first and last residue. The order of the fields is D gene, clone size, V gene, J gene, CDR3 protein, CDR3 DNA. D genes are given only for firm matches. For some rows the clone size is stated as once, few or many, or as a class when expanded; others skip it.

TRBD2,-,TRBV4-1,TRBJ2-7,CASSPGLAGYEQYF,TGCGCCAGCAGCCCAGGACTAGCAGGCTACGAGCAGTACTTC
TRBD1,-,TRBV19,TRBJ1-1,CASTYRQGSMTEAFF,TGTGCCAGTACCTACCGACAGGGGTCGATGACTGAAGCTTTCTTT
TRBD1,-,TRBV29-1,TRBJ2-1,CSGRTGGRNEQFF,TGCAGCGGAAGGACAGGGGGCAGGAATGAGCAGTTCTTC
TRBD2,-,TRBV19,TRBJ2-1,CASTDWAGGNNEQFF,TGTGCCAGTACCGACTGGGCGGGAGGCAACAATGAGCAGTTCTTC
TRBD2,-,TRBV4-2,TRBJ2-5,CASSQYFLAGARQETQYF,TGTGCCAGCAGCCAATACTTTCTAGCGGGGGCCCGCCAAGAGACCCAGTACTTC
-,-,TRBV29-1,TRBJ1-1,CSVSNPGIEAFF,TGCAGCGTTTCAAACCCAGGGATTGAAGCTTTCTTT
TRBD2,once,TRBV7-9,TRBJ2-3,CASSFPAGELDTQYF,TGTGCCAGCAGCTTTCCGGCGGGAGAGCTAGATACGCAGTATTTT
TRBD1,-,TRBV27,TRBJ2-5,CASSYRGTGVGRETQYF,TGTGCCAGCAGTTATCGCGGGACAGGAGTTGGAAGAGAGACCCAGTACTTC
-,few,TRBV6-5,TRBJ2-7,CASSLAGGYEQYF,TGTGCCAGCAGTTTGGCGGGCGGCTACGAGCAGTACTTC
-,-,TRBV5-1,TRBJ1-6,CASSPGAVGTEYNSPLHF,TGCGCCAGCAGCCCTGGAGCGGTTGGCACAGAGTATAATTCACCCCTCCACTTT
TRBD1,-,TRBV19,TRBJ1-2,CAIGQGLYGYTF,TGTGCCATAGGACAGGGGCTCTATGGCTACACCTTC
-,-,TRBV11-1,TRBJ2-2,CASSLALFEGSGELFF,TGTGCCAGCAGCTTAGCGCTCTTCGAGGGATCCGGGGAGCTGTTTTTT
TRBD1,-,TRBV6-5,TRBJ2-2,CASSDRVPNTGELFF,TGTGCCAGCAGCGACAGGGTTCCGAACACCGGGGAGCTGTTTTTT
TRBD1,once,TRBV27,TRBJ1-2,CASSGQGAIGYTF,TGTGCCAGCAGTGGACAGGGGGCGATTGGCTACACCTTC
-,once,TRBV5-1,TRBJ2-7,CASSSTGRSYEQYF,TGCGCCAGCAGCTCGACAGGGAGGTCCTACGAGCAGTACTTC
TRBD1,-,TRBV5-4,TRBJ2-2,CASSLAGQGNTGELFF,TGTGCCAGCAGCTTGGCAGGACAGGGGAACACCGGGGAGCTGTTTTTT
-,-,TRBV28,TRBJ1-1,CASTGVLSTEAFF,TGTGCCAGCACCGGGGTCTTGAGCACTGAAGCTTTCTTT
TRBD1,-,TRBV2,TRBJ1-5,CASSPRGLIDNQPQHF,TGTGCCAGCAGCCCCAGGGGGCTTATTGACAATCAGCCCCAGCATTTT
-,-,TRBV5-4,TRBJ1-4,CASSRGQTNEKLFF,TGTGCCAGCAGCCGAGGACAGACTAATGAAAAACTGTTTTTT
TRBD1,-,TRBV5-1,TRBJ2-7,CASSSTGGTHEQYF,TGCGCCAGCAGCTCGACAGGGGGTACCCACGAGCAGTACTTC
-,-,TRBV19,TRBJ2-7,CASSISLPYEQYF,TGTGCCAGTAGTATCTCACTTCCCTACGAGCAGTACTTC
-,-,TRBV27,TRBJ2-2,CASSLGQGPEELFF,TGTGCCAGCAGTTTAGGGCAGGGGCCCGAAGAGCTGTTTTTT
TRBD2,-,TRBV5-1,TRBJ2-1,CASSLETSGNYNEQFF,TGCGCCAGCAGCTTGGAGACTAGCGGGAACTACAATGAGCAGTTCTTC
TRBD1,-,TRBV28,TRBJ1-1,CASSPLTGRTEAFF,TGTGCCAGCAGCCCTCTGACAGGGCGGACTGAAGCTTTCTTT
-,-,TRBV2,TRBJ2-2,CASSEVTLTGELFF,TGTGCCAGCAGTGAAGTGACTCTGACCGGGGAGCTGTTTTTT
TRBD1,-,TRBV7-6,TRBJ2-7,CASSSGQGVGEQYF,TGTGCCAGCAGCTCGGGACAGGGCGTCGGCGAGCAGTACTTC
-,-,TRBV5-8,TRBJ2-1,CASSRKGYGSDEQFF,TGTGCCAGCAGCCGCAAGGGGTATGGCTCCGATGAGCAGTTCTTC
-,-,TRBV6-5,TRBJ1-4,CASSFKQPVSEKLFF,TGTGCCAGCAGTTTTAAACAGCCGGTTAGTGAAAAACTGTTTTTT
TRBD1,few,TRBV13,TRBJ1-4,CASSLRRGLSSVFF,TGTGCCAGCAGCTTACGCAGGGGGCTCTCCTCGGTGTTTTTT
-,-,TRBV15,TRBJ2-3,CATSPRRGQPSTDTQYF,TGTGCCACCAGCCCGAGGCGGGGGCAGCCTAGCACAGATACGCAGTATTTT
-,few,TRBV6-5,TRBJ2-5,CASSSRVGLETQYF,TGTGCCAGCAGTTCCAGGGTTGGCTTGGAGACCCAGTACTTC
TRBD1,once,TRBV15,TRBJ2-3,CATSRYAGTGFTSTDTQYF,TGTGCCACCAGCAGATACGCCGGGACAGGGTTTACTAGCACAGATACGCAGTATTTT